A selection of T cell receptor beta chains follows, all from one sample in a study of T cell responses to AZD1222 COVID-19 vaccine. Repertoires were generated with immunoSEQ multiplex PCR, while TCRdb's copy carries only in-frame clones and drops some. The data hold 150,000 or so clones, with 91% observed a single time. The sample in question was peripheral blood, obtained 28 days after the second AZD1222 dose. The origin of the receptors is an adult who received the AZD1222 COVID-19 vaccine. CDR3s include the opening cysteine and the closing phenylalanine or tryptophan. D genes are given only for firm matches. Clone size appears in some rows only: once, few, many, or a class for an expanded clone.

16	NA	TRBV5-8	NA	TRBJ2-2	CASSLGIALKTGELFF	TGTGCCAGCAGCTTGGGGATAGCCCTGAAGACCGGGGAGCTGTTTTTT
18	TRBD1	TRBV9	NA	TRBJ1-1	CASSATGTGGAGNTEAFF	TGTGCCAGCAGCGCGACCGGGACAGGGGGCGCTGGGAACACTGAAGCTTTCTTT
12	NA	TRBV2	NA	TRBJ2-1	CASTDSYNEQFF	TGTGCCAGCACCGACAGTTACAATGAGCAGTTCTTC
13	NA	TRBV9	NA	TRBJ2-3	CASSALNLDTQYF	TGTGCCAGCAGCGCGCTCAACTTAGATACGCAGTATTTT
15	TRBD2	TRBV19	NA	TRBJ2-1	CASSTGLAAYNEQFF	TGTGCCAGTAGTACCGGACTAGCAGCCTACAATGAGCAGTTCTTC
14	NA	TRBV11-2	NA	TRBJ2-7	CASSLAGDRYEQYF	TGTGCCAGCAGCTTAGCGGGAGACCGCTACGAGCAGTACTTC
16	TRBD1	TRBV7-9	NA	TRBJ1-5	CASSPYDRVGRQPQHF	TGTGCCAGCAGCCCCTACGACAGGGTAGGGCGGCAGCCCCAGCATTTT
14	NA	TRBV11-3	NA	TRBJ2-5	CASSPLRNSETQYF	TGTGCCAGCAGCCCCCTTCGGAATTCGGAGACCCAGTACTTC
14	TRBD2	TRBV14	NA	TRBJ2-7	CASSYTSGGYERYF	TGTGCCAGCAGTTATACTAGCGGGGGATACGAGCGGTACTTC
13	NA	TRBV4-3	once	TRBJ2-1	CASSQRTDNEQFF	TGCGCCAGCAGCCAACGGACTGACAATGAGCAGTTCTTC
15	NA	TRBV5-4	NA	TRBJ2-2	CASSSRTGNTGELFF	TGTGCCAGCAGCAGCCGGACTGGGAACACCGGGGAGCTGTTTTTT
14	TRBD2	TRBV6-5	NA	TRBJ2-7	CASTAGGLPYEQYF	TGTGCCAGCACGGCGGGGGGACTTCCGTACGAGCAGTACTTC
16	NA	TRBV5-1	NA	TRBJ1-1	CASSPSEGGPGTEAFF	TGCGCCAGCAGCCCCTCGGAAGGGGGGCCGGGCACTGAAGCTTTCTTT
13	NA	TRBV6-5	NA	TRBJ1-5	CASSTDRNQPQHF	TGTGCCAGCAGCACCGACAGAAATCAGCCCCAGCATTTT
17	TRBD1	TRBV19	once	TRBJ1-1	CASSTDRGMVENTEAFF	TGTGCCAGTAGTACCGACAGGGGGATGGTAGAAAACACTGAAGCTTTCTTT
15	NA	TRBV3-1/TRBV3-2	NA	TRBJ1-5	CASSQDPGADQPQHF	TGTGCCAGCAGCCAAGATCCAGGGGCCGATCAGCCCCAGCATTTT
17	TRBD2	TRBV7-3	once	TRBJ2-1	CASSLRPRSSGGDEQFF	TGTGCCAGCAGCTTACGACCCCGGAGTAGCGGGGGCGATGAGCAGTTCTTC
17	TRBD2	TRBV6-6	NA	TRBJ2-3	CASSPGLAVRFADTQYF	TGTGCCAGCAGTCCGGGACTAGCGGTCCGTTTCGCAGATACGCAGTATTTT
13	NA	TRBV5-1	NA	TRBJ1-2	CASSPTDGYSYTF	TGCGCCAGCAGCCCAACAGATGGCTATAGCTACACCTTC
15	TRBD1	TRBV24-1	NA	TRBJ1-4	CATSEPGQGYEKLFF	TGTGCCACCAGTGAGCCGGGACAGGGATATGAAAAACTGTTTTTT
13	TRBD1	TRBV19	NA	TRBJ1-2	CASGDRDGYGYTF	TGTGCCAGTGGTGACAGGGATGGATATGGCTACACCTTC
15	TRBD1	TRBV6-5	NA	TRBJ2-7	CASNRDRGRDYEQYF	TGTGCCAGCAACCGGGACAGGGGGCGCGACTACGAGCAGTACTTC
11	NA	TRBV30	NA	TRBJ1-1	CAWSYRVEAFF	TGTGCCTGGAGTTACAGGGTTGAAGCTTTCTTT
14	TRBD1	TRBV7-2	once	TRBJ2-5	CASSPNRGQVTQYF	TGTGCCAGCAGCCCGAACAGGGGGCAGGTGACCCAGTACTTC
15	NA	TRBV6-5	NA	TRBJ2-3	CASRSTPGATDTQYF	TGTGCCAGCAGGTCAACCCCGGGGGCCACAGATACGCAGTATTTT
15	NA	TRBV18	NA	TRBJ1-2	CASSPAADLTGGYTF	TGTGCCAGCTCACCAGCGGCAGACTTGACGGGGGGCTACACCTTC
15	TRBD1	TRBV5-1	NA	TRBJ2-2	CASSLRGQDTGELFF	TGCGCCAGCAGCTTAAGGGGGCAGGACACCGGGGAGCTGTTTTTT
16	NA	TRBV6-4	NA	TRBJ2-3	CASSARIPPGADTQYF	TGTGCCAGCAGTGCGCGTATTCCCCCGGGGGCAGATACGCAGTATTTT
13	NA	TRBV2	NA	TRBJ2-7	CASFGQVSYEQYF	TGTGCCAGCTTTGGGCAGGTCTCCTACGAGCAGTACTTC
14	NA	TRBV19	NA	TRBJ2-3	CASSIAWGRDTQYF	TGTGCCAGTAGTATAGCGTGGGGGCGAGATACGCAGTATTTT
12	NA	TRBV12-3/TRBV12-4	NA	TRBJ1-1	CASSLRGYEAFF	TGTGCCAGCAGCCTTCGGGGATATGAAGCTTTCTTT
17	NA	TRBV11-3	NA	TRBJ2-1	CASSLKRRARTANEQFF	TGTGCCAGCAGCTTAAAAAGGAGGGCCCGGACAGCCAATGAGCAGTTCTTC
14	TRBD2	TRBV27	once	TRBJ2-7	CASSRTSGTYEQYF	TGTGCCAGCAGTCGTACTAGCGGGACCTACGAGCAGTACTTC
16	NA	TRBV6-5	NA	TRBJ2-3	CASSYSMVAPTDTQYF	TGTGCCAGCAGTTACTCGATGGTGGCACCCACAGATACGCAGTATTTT
12	NA	TRBV14	NA	TRBJ1-5	CASSQGLRPQHF	TGTGCCAGCAGCCAGGGGCTTCGGCCCCAGCATTTT
14	NA	TRBV29-1	once	TRBJ2-5	CSVEGGGWRETQYF	TGCAGCGTTGAAGGGGGCGGGTGGAGAGAGACCCAGTACTTC
19	TRBD2	TRBV7-2	NA	TRBJ2-7	CASSLVSPGPSGNRHEQYF	TGTGCCAGCAGCTTAGTCTCCCCGGGACCTAGCGGCAACCGGCACGAGCAGTACTTC
12	NA	TRBV2	once	TRBJ2-7	CASSVGGDEQYF	TGTGCCAGCAGTGTTGGCGGGGATGAGCAGTACTTC
14	NA	TRBV10-3	NA	TRBJ1-1	CAIRIGARDTEAFF	TGTGCCATCAGGATCGGGGCGAGGGACACTGAAGCTTTCTTT
12	TRBD1	TRBV29-1	NA	TRBJ1-1	CSVWTGNTEAFF	TGCAGCGTGTGGACAGGGAACACTGAAGCTTTCTTT
15	NA	TRBV3-1/TRBV3-2	NA	TRBJ2-5	CASSQAVSPGETQYF	TGTGCCAGCAGCCAAGCGGTCTCTCCGGGGGAGACCCAGTACTTC
17	NA	TRBV7-2	NA	TRBJ2-2	CASRGPGGGTNTGELFF	TGTGCCAGCAGAGGCCCGGGGGGCGGGACGAACACCGGGGAGCTGTTTTTT
14	TRBD1	TRBV6-5	NA	TRBJ1-1	CASRLDRVLTEAFF	TGTGCCAGCAGGCTGGACAGGGTTTTAACTGAAGCTTTCTTT
14	TRBD1	TRBV7-8	NA	TRBJ1-5	CASSPGQGNQPQHF	TGTGCCAGCAGCCCTGGACAGGGTAATCAGCCCCAGCATTTT
15	TRBD1	TRBV5-5	NA	TRBJ1-1	CASSPRGPVNTEAFF	TGTGCCAGCAGCCCCAGGGGGCCGGTGAACACTGAAGCTTTCTTT
13	NA	TRBV27	once	TRBJ2-3	CASSLISTDTQYF	TGTGCCAGCAGTTTAATTTCCACAGATACGCAGTATTTT
18	NA	TRBV15	once	TRBJ2-3	CATSQLPGLLLDTDTQYF	TGTGCCACCAGCCAACTGCCGGGGCTACTTCTTGACACAGATACGCAGTATTTT
13	NA	TRBV24-1	few	TRBJ1-3	CATSGGGRNTIYF	TGTGCCACCAGTGGTGGAGGAAGAAACACCATATATTTT
15	NA	TRBV6-5	NA	TRBJ1-3	CASSTRERSGNTIYF	TGTGCCAGCAGCACCCGGGAGAGGTCTGGAAACACCATATATTTT
17	TRBD2	TRBV5-4	once	TRBJ2-1	CASSQRGGGAPYNEQFF	TGTGCCAGCAGCCAGAGGGGCGGGGGGGCCCCCTACAATGAGCAGTTCTTC
14	NA	TRBV19	NA	TRBJ1-6	CARGAGTTYSPLHF	TGTGCCAGAGGCGCCGGGACTACCTATTCACCCCTCCACTTT
15	NA	TRBV19	NA	TRBJ2-7	CASQIQGKGHYEQYF	TGTGCCAGTCAGATCCAAGGGAAAGGGCACTACGAGCAGTACTTC
14	NA	TRBV19	once	TRBJ2-2	CASSPSRGIGELFF	TGTGCCAGTAGTCCATCCAGGGGAATCGGGGAGCTGTTTTTT
11	NA	TRBV27	NA	TRBJ2-3	CASSLGDTQYF	TGTGCCAGCAGTTTGGGCGATACGCAGTATTTT
15	TRBD1	TRBV5-1	NA	TRBJ2-7	CASSKLPGQSYEQYF	TGCGCCAGCAGCAAACTCCCGGGACAGAGCTACGAGCAGTACTTC
14	NA	TRBV13	NA	TRBJ1-1	CASRFGALEPEAFF	TGTGCCAGCAGGTTCGGGGCTCTCGAACCTGAAGCTTTCTTT
15	TRBD2	TRBV19	NA	TRBJ2-7	CASKLAGDESYEQYF	TGTGCCAGTAAGCTAGCGGGGGACGAATCCTACGAGCAGTACTTC
14	TRBD1	TRBV30	NA	TRBJ1-2	CAWSKGTARYGYTF	TGTGCCTGGAGTAAGGGGACAGCCCGCTATGGCTACACCTTC
13	NA	TRBV11-2	NA	TRBJ1-1	CASSLVGRGEAFF	TGTGCCAGCAGCTTAGTGGGGCGGGGTGAAGCTTTCTTT